This section outlines one T cell receptor (beta chain) sequence together with its context. What it binds is unknown. The CDR3 length is 16 residues. V was clipped by 3 bases and J by 8 bases; unmatched bases: 14. From germline, CDR1 is SGDLS and CDR2 YYNGEE. The data stem from a study of cytomegalovirus exposure and HLA in healthy donors. Study at large: Samples from HLA-typed donors yielded about 85 million unique TCRs in an early data release.

PCR amplification relied on 60 Vbeta primers (plus 13 Jbeta primers). Sequencing was performed with immunoSEQ multiplex PCR; in TCRdb, only in-frame clones are kept and a portion is missing. The repertoire includes about 190,000 clones, 82% of them detected once, and around 0.8% sits in the top ten. General study findings and limits: Links to common viral pathogens appeared, in a later analysis, for several of the most significant clusters. Analyses of presence and absence presupposed an approximately uniform sequencing depth across donors.

The specimen was PBMCs. The chain joins TRBV9 to TRBJ1-3; TRBD1 agrees at 7 bases. This clonotype was obtained from a young woman in good health and CMV-seronegative. The CDR3 loop reads CASSATGAGGQHTIYF. The CDR3 DNA sequence: TGTGCCAGCAGCGCCACAGGGGCAGGGGGTCAACACACCATATATTTT.